The present TCR beta chain was sequenced within a study of memory CD4+ T cells and cytomegalovirus serostatus. For the study at large: Of the healthy Belgian adults, 9 were CMV seropositive and 20 to 25 seronegative.

The sort gate was single viable CD3+CD4+CD8-CD45RO+ cells for memory CD4+ T cells. CDR1 and CDR2 (germline): SGHRS, YFSETQ. The CDR3 spans 15 residues. Trimming at V came to 7 bases and at J to 0 bases, leaving 7 bases not matched to a gene. TCRdb keeps only in-frame clones here, not all; method: immunoSEQ multiplex PCR. The table includes about 62,000 clones, about 76% detected once. This sequence originates from an adult in good health and CMV-seropositive. Source material: memory CD4+ T cells from blood. This chain joins TRBV5-1 and TRBJ2-3, with 8 bases identical to TRBD2. The CDR3 region is CASQPGGTSTDTQYF. CDR3 in DNA: TGCGCCAGCCAGCCGGGGGGGACCAGCACAGATACGCAGTATTTT.